The clone carrying this TCR beta chain was observed a handful of times. The antigen remains unidentified. At one end, the junction sequence differs from germline, possibly due to a read error. This specimen comes from a study of T-cell memory formation after mild COVID-19. Study findings and constraints: CD4+ clones that contracted lay mainly in CM and EM; CD8+ ones lay in EMRA. Proof of SARS-CoV-2 specificity was absent for the second-wave clones that crested on day 37.

Each CDR3 protein gets one entry after TCRdb re-called the 5' RACE reads with MiXCR. The data hold about 440,000 distinct CDR3 sequences, with 15% to 20% observed a single time. There are 15 residues in the CDR3. The source of this sequence is an adult woman who had mild COVID-19 (a few samples of this study predate the infection). Cell type and time point are not known. V gene TRBV12-3 or TRBV12-4 combines with J gene TRBJ2-1; a possible D gene is TRBD1 (5 bases). The sample comprised PBMCs or a T cell subset sorted from them (not recorded which). CDR3 in amino acids: CDSSDRVSPYNEQFF. CDR3 DNA: TGTGACAGCAGTGACAGAGTTTCCCCCTACAATGAGCAGTTCTTC.